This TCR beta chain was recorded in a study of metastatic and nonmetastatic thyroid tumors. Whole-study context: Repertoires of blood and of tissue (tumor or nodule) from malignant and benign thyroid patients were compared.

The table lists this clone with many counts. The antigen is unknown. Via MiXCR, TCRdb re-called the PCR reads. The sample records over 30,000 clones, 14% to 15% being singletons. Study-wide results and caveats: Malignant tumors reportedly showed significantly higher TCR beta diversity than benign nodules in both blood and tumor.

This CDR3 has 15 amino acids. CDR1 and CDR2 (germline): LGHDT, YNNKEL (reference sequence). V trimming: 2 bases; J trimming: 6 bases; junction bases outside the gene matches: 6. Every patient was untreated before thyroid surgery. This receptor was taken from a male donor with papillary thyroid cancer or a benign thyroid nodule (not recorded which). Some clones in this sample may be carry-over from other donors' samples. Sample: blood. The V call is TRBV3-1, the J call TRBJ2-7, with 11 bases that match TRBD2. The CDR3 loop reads CASSQTTSGSLEQYF. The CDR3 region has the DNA TGTGCCAGCAGCCAAACCACTAGCGGGAGCCTCGAGCAGTACTTC.